The 27 T cell receptor beta chains listed next were all sequenced from one sample in a study of blood T cell repertoires in COVID-19. Measured with immunoSEQ multiplex PCR; TCRdb has only the in-frame clones, and not every one. The sample includes approximately 160,000 clones, roughly four fifths of them seen just once. The sample consisted of peripheral blood. Receptors were obtained from a man aged 35 to 55 who had recovered from COVID-19.

The rearrangement joins TRBV4-3 to TRBJ1-2, with D uncertain. V lost 3 bases to trimming and J lost 6 bases, with 8 bases between them. This CDR3 has 12 amino acids. CDR1 and CDR2 from the germline V gene are LGHNA and YSLEER. The CDR3 loop is CASSHLGDGYTF. CDR3 DNA sequence: TGCGCCAGCAGCCATCTGGGAGATGGCTACACCTTC.

This chain uses TRBV24-1 with TRBJ2-1, with 13 bases fitting TRBD2. CDR1 and CDR2 (germline): KGHDR, SFDVKD. The CDR3 runs 16 residues. Unmatched junction bases numbered 5, after V lost 3 bases and J lost 7 bases. DNA of the CDR3: TGTGCCACCAGTGATGTGGGGACTAGCGGGACTAATGAGCAGTTCTTC. The encoded protein is CATSDVGTSGTNEQFF.

CDR3 in DNA: TGTGCCAGCTCACGACAGGGAATGAACACTGAAGCTTTCTTT. Protein product: CASSRQGMNTEAFF. The chain combines TRBV18 with TRBJ1-1; TRBD1 matches at 7 bases. This CDR3 is built from 14 residues. Germline V gene sequence: CDR1 KGHSH, CDR2 LQKENI. J lost 0 bases, V lost 4 bases, and 2 bases had no gene match.

V gene TRBV5-4 combines with J gene TRBJ2-7, with 10 bases matching TRBD2. Germline CDR1 SGHNT, CDR2 YYREEE (reference sequence). This CDR3 has 15 residues. V trimming: 0 bases; J trimming: 5 bases; junction bases outside the gene matches: 5. The CDR3 sequence: CASSLAPSGGDEQYF. CDR3 DNA: TGTGCCAGCAGCTTGGCACCTAGCGGGGGAGACGAGCAGTACTTC.

This chain uses TRBV7-2 with TRBJ1-4; 7 positions match TRBD1. Looked up from germline, CDR1 is SGHTA and CDR2 is FQGNSA. The CDR3 contains 14 residues. V was pared by 5 bases and J by 7 bases, with 7 bases of the junction left unmatched. Here the CDR3 reads CASSPRQGSEKLFF. CDR3 coding DNA: TGTGCCAGCAGCCCACGACAGGGTAGTGAAAAACTGTTTTTT.

The J gene is TRBJ1-2, the V gene TRBV28; 7 bases map to TRBD1. Trimming cost V 7 bases and J 4 bases; bases outside gene matches: 9. Germline lookup yields CDR1 MDHEN and CDR2 SYDVKM. The CDR3 length is 14 residues. CDR3: CASTDAGQIYGYTF. CDR3 DNA sequence: TGTGCCAGCACCGACGCGGGACAGATCTATGGCTACACCTTC.

This clone was recorded a few times. The chain has TRBV28 and TRBJ2-3; 7 bases fit TRBD2. Germline assignment: CDR1 MDHEN and CDR2 SYDVKM. V gave up 3 bases and J gave up 0 bases; unmatched junction bases: 6. The CDR3 totals 16 residues. The CDR3 coding sequence is TGTGCCAGCAGTTTTACGGGGGGAGGGAGCACAGATACGCAGTATTTT. This encodes CASSFTGGGSTDTQYF.

V and J are TRBV14 and TRBJ2-4, with 7 bases lining up with TRBD1. The V and J ends lost 1 base and 7 bases, in that order; junction bases with no gene match: 4. The V gene's germline CDR1 is SGHDN and CDR2 FVKESK. CDR3 length equals 14 residues. The CDR3 here is CASSQAQGQNIQYF. The CDR3 coding sequence is TGTGCCAGCAGCCAAGCACAGGGGCAGAACATTCAGTACTTC.

The chain links TRBV5-4 to TRBJ2-7, with 7 bases identical to TRBD1. With 3 bases clipped from V and 6 bases from J, the junction kept 6 bases outside the gene matches. CDR3 length equals 13 residues. In germline, CDR1 is SGHNT, CDR2 YYREEE (reference sequence). CDR3 region: CASSSGQSGEQYF. The CDR3 region has the DNA TGTGCCAGCAGCTCGGGACAGAGCGGCGAGCAGTACTTC.

V usage is TRBV7-2 and J usage is TRBJ1-4, with unresolved D. CDR3 length: 13 residues. The germline V and J ends were trimmed by 2 bases and 7 bases, with 8 bases remaining between them. The germline V gene encodes CDR1 SGHTA and CDR2 FQGNSA. This chain's CDR3 is CASSLQVSEKLFF. CDR3 nucleotide sequence: TGTGCCAGCAGCTTACAGGTTTCTGAAAAACTGTTTTTT. The full variable domain, its missing parts supplied by reference TRBV7-2 and TRBJ1-4, is GAGVSQSPSNKVTEKGKDVELRCDPISGHTALYWYRQSLGQGLEFLIYFQGNSAPDKSGLPSDRFSAERTGGSVSTLTIQRTQQEDSAVYLCASSLQVSEKLFFGSGTQLSVL.

This chain connects TRBV6-2 or TRBV6-3 to TRBJ2-3; 10 bases align to TRBD2. J lost 5 bases, V lost 6 bases, and 14 bases had no gene match. The CDR3 is 17 residues long. Germline lookup yields CDR1 MNHEY and CDR2 SVGEGT. CDR3: CASSLTVSSGGGDTQYF. Here the CDR3 DNA reads TGTGCCAGCAGCCTCACCGTATCTAGCGGGGGAGGAGATACGCAGTATTTT.

This clone has a count of ten or more. J is TRBJ1-5 and V is TRBV28, with 9 positions matching TRBD1. This CDR3 contains 14 residues. Germline loops: CDR1 MDHEN, CDR2 SYDVKM. With V trimmed by 11 bases and J by 0 bases, 5 bases remained unmatched. For the CDR3, the DNA is TGTGCCGTACAGGGGGCGTATAGCAATCAGCCCCAGCATTTT. Translated: CAVQGAYSNQPQHF.

This clone was observed a few times. The CDR3 here is CASSATGVGTDTQYF. The CDR3 DNA reads as TGTGCCAGCAGCGCAACAGGGGTAGGCACAGATACGCAGTATTTT. V is TRBV9 and J is TRBJ2-3, with TRBD1 matching 7 bases. Per the germline V gene, CDR1 is SGDLS and CDR2 is YYNGEE. CDR3 size: 15 residues. V gave up 3 bases and J gave up 1 base; unmatched junction bases: 5.

This clone was counted once. The chain couples TRBV19 to TRBJ2-6, with D perhaps TRBD1 (5 bases). This CDR3 spans 15 amino acids. Per germline, CDR1 LNHDA and CDR2 SQIVND (reference sequence). V was shortened by 5 bases and J by 0 bases, with 8 bases between the two germline ends. CDR3 amino acids: CASSSRGSGANVLTF. Written as DNA, the CDR3 is TGTGCCAGTAGTTCTAGGGGCTCTGGGGCCAACGTCCTGACTTTC.

The chain recombines TRBV29-1 with TRBJ2-3, with D hard to call. The V and J ends lost 7 bases and 3 bases respectively, with 17 bases between them. This CDR3 is built from 14 residues. Germline assignment: CDR1 SQVTM and CDR2 ANQGSEA. CDR3 sequence: CSAVVISTTDTQYF. CDR3 bases: TGCAGCGCCGTAGTGATTTCGACAACAGATACGCAGTATTTT.

V usage is TRBV27 and J usage is TRBJ2-1; 8 bases are shared with TRBD2. Trimming cost V 11 bases and J 4 bases; bases outside gene matches: 13. CDR1 and CDR2 from the germline V gene are MNHEY and SMNVEV (reference sequence). CDR3 length: 15 residues. CDR3 sequence (DNA): TGTGCCTCCCGTATATTAGCGGGACAATACAATGAGCAGTTCTTC. It specifies CASRILAGQYNEQFF.

This clone appeared a single time. V and J are TRBV18 and TRBJ2-5, with D perhaps TRBD2 (6 bases). Germline values: CDR1 KGHSH, CDR2 LQKENI. The CDR3 runs to 14 residues. V lost 0 bases and J 5 bases, leaving 10 bases between the germline ends. For the CDR3, the DNA is TGTGCCAGCTCACCACCCACGGGAGATGAGACCCAGTACTTC. Translated: CASSPPTGDETQYF.

This chain uses TRBV6-6 with TRBJ2-3; D is unclear. Germline-derived CDR1 and CDR2 are MNHNY and SVGAGI (reference sequence). This CDR3 spans 13 amino acids. The germline V and J ends were trimmed by 0 bases and 10 bases, with 11 bases remaining between them. The CDR3 reads CASSYSRQEPQYF. The CDR3 DNA is TGTGCCAGCAGTTACTCGAGGCAAGAGCCGCAGTATTTT.

The sample holds one count of this clone. V and J are TRBV9 and TRBJ2-2; 7 nucleotides match TRBD2. Per germline, CDR1 SGDLS and CDR2 YYNGEE. This CDR3 spans 19 amino acids. Unmatched junction bases numbered 15, after V lost 0 bases and J lost 4 bases. The CDR3 spells CASSVDPRSRGDGTGELFF. The CDR3 nucleotides read TGTGCCAGCAGCGTAGATCCCCGGTCACGGGGGGACGGCACCGGGGAGCTGTTTTTT.

The gene calls are TRBV14 and TRBJ1-2; 9 nucleotides align to TRBD1. The V gene's germline CDR1 is SGHDN and CDR2 FVKESK. The CDR3 has 14 residues. After removal of 4 bases from V and 5 bases from J, the junction contained 5 bases not matched to a gene. The CDR3 coding sequence is TGTGCCAGCAGCCCCGGGACAGGGAGGTATGGCTACACCTTC. Protein product: CASSPGTGRYGYTF.

The genes are TRBV24-1 and TRBJ2-3; D is possibly TRBD2 (7 bases). Germline V lookup: CDR1 KGHDR, CDR2 SFDVKD. The length of the CDR3 is 16 residues. V was clipped by 4 bases and J by 2 bases, with 15 bases between them. The CDR3 region has the DNA TGTGCCACCAGTGAAACAGGGAGGGCGGACACAGATACGCAGTATTTT. Its protein product is CATSETGRADTDTQYF.

V and J are TRBV9 and TRBJ1-2; TRBD1 is a possible D gene (6 bases). This CDR3 contains 13 residues. Germline CDR1 and CDR2: SGDLS and YYNGEE. The germline V and J ends were trimmed by 4 bases and 4 bases, with 11 bases remaining between them. Here the CDR3 reads CASSLQGGYGYTF. In DNA, the CDR3 is TGTGCCAGCAGCTTACAGGGTGGCTATGGCTACACCTTC.

This sequence joins TRBV5-4 and TRBJ1-4; 8 positions agree with TRBD1. CDR3 length equals 16 residues. Germline V gene sequence: CDR1 SGHNT, CDR2 YYREEE (reference sequence). The V segment lost 5 bases and the J segment 7 bases; nucleotides outside the gene matches: 13. The CDR3 protein is CASSSYRGQAGEKLFF. CDR3 coding DNA: TGTGCCAGCAGTTCCTACCGGGGACAGGCAGGTGAAAAACTGTTTTTT.

This clone was observed once. This sequence joins TRBV4-2 and TRBJ2-5; 7 bases match TRBD2. Germline loops: CDR1 LGHNA, CDR2 YNFKEQ. This CDR3 spans 16 amino acids. The V segment lost 3 bases and the J segment 4 bases; nucleotides outside the gene matches: 11. This CDR3 reads CASSQGGVAEGETQYF. Here the CDR3 DNA reads TGTGCCAGCAGCCAGGGGGGGGTAGCGGAAGGAGAGACCCAGTACTTC.

The rearrangement joins TRBV4-3 to TRBJ2-2; 10 bases match TRBD2. From germline, CDR1 is LGHNA and CDR2 YSLEER. The V segment lost 0 bases and the J segment 7 bases; nucleotides outside the gene matches: 5. CDR3 size: 16 residues. The CDR3 is CASSQDRTSGIGELFF. The CDR3 coding sequence is TGCGCCAGCAGCCAAGACAGGACTAGCGGAATCGGGGAGCTGTTTTTT.

The chain employs TRBV3-1 (or the pseudogene TRBV3-2) and TRBJ2-1, with a weak D call TRBD2 (6 bases). The CDR3 is made up of 13 amino acids. The ends were cut back, 5 bases at V and 12 bases at J, with 17 bases in the middle. CDR1 and CDR2 from the germline V gene are LGHDT and YNNKEL (reference sequence). CDR3 bases: TGTGCCAGCAGCAGGGGTGCGGGGCAAGGGCAGTTCTTC. This sequence encodes CASSRGAGQGQFF.

The rearrangement links TRBV7-2 to TRBJ2-2; the match to TRBD1 covers 8 bases. After removal of 3 bases from V and 2 bases from J, the junction contained 5 bases not matched to a gene. The V gene's germline CDR1 is SGHTA and CDR2 FQGNSA. The CDR3 length is 16 residues. CDR3 DNA: TGTGCCAGCAGCTTGGGGACAGGAATAAACACCGGGGAGCTGTTTTTT. This sequence encodes CASSLGTGINTGELFF.